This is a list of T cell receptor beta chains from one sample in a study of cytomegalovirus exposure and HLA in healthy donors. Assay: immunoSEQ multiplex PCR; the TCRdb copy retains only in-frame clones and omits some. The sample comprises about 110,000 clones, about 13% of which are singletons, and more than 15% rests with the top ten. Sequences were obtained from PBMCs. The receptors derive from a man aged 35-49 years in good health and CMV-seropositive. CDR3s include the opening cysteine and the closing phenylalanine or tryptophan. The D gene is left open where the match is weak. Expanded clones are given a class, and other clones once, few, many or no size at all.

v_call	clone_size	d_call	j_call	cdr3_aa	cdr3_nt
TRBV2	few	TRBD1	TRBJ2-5	CASRRTQQTGKETQYF	TGTGCCAGCAGACGCACCCAACAGACAGGGAAAGAGACCCAGTACTTC
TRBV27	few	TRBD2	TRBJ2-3	CASSPLRAGGRDTQYF	TGTGCCAGCAGTCCCCTCAGAGCGGGAGGTAGAGATACGCAGTATTTT
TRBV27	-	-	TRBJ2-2	CASSPRRVNTGELFF	TGTGCCAGCAGCCCCCGCAGGGTCAACACCGGGGAGCTGTTTTTT
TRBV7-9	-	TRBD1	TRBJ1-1	CASSLGTGANTEAFF	TGTGCCAGCAGCTTAGGAACAGGGGCGAACACTGAAGCTTTCTTT
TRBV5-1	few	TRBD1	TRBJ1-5	CASSPGQGHQPQHF	TGCGCCAGCAGCCCGGGACAGGGACATCAGCCCCAGCATTTT
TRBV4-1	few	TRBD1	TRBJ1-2	CASSHPWGQGASGYTF	TGCGCCAGCAGCCATCCGTGGGGACAGGGGGCCAGTGGCTACACCTTC
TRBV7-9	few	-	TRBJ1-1	CASSSGASNTEAFF	TGTGCCAGCAGCTCAGGGGCATCTAACACTGAAGCTTTCTTT
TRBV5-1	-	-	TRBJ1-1	CASRRDTRGTEAFF	TGCGCCAGCAGGAGGGACACCCGGGGCACTGAAGCTTTCTTT
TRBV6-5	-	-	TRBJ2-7	CASSYRGSPYEQYF	TGTGCCAGCAGTTATCGGGGGTCACCCTACGAGCAGTACTTC
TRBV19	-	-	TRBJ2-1	CASSIGTGDSYNEQFF	TGTGCCAGTAGTATAGGGACCGGGGACTCCTACAATGAGCAGTTCTTC
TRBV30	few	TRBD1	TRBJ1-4	CAWSLGTGNEKLFF	TGTGCCTGGAGTCTCGGGACAGGCAATGAAAAACTGTTTTTT
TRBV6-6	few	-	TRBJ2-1	CAAMGRTELEQFF	TGTGCTGCTATGGGGCGGACCGAACTCGAGCAGTTCTTC
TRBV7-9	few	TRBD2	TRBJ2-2	CASSGLAGEVGELFF	TGTGCCAGCAGTGGACTAGCGGGAGAGGTCGGGGAGCTGTTTTTT
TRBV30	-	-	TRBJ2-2	CARERSSNTGELFF	TGTGCCCGGGAGAGGTCGTCGAACACCGGGGAGCTGTTTTTT
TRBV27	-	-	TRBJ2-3	CASSLSFQGDTQYF	TGTGCCAGCAGTTTATCGTTCCAGGGAGATACGCAGTATTTT
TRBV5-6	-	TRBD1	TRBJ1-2	CASSFRDRAVGYTF	TGTGCCAGCAGCTTCCGGGACAGGGCGGTTGGCTACACCTTC
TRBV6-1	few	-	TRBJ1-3	CASKLEGFSGNTIYF	TGTGCCAGCAAGTTGGAGGGGTTCTCTGGAAACACCATATATTTT
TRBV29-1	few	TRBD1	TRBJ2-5	CSATGARTQETQYF	TGCAGCGCGACAGGGGCCCGGACCCAAGAGACCCAGTACTTC
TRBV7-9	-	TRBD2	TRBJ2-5	CASSDLAGGGETQYF	TGTGCCAGCAGCGATCTAGCGGGAGGCGGGGAGACCCAGTACTTC
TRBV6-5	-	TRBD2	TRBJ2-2	CASSYRAGGPGELFF	TGTGCCAGCAGTTACAGAGCGGGAGGGCCCGGGGAGCTGTTTTTT